Described below is a single T cell receptor (beta chain) sequence and its context. As yet, its antigen is unknown. Only Caucasian adults living in Nashville, Tennessee served as donors. This sample was taken from a study of shared clonotypes between healthy human individuals. The germline CDR1 and CDR2 sequences are MNHNS and SASEGT. The length of the CDR3 is 14 residues. V dropped 7 bases and J dropped 2 bases, with 13 bases sitting between them. Per the authors' pipeline: ImmunoSEQ output lacked quality scores and full-length reads, limiting matched filtering. Assay: immunoSEQ multiplex PCR; the TCRdb copy retains only in-frame clones and omits some. V, J and clone size derive from that table, while D and trimming were established from the DNA sequence. The sample lists 2.5 million or so clones, approximately 90% occurring once. General observations from the study: A few donors showed sharing of around 5% of naive CD4 clonotypes.

The sequenced material came from naive CD4+ T cells sorted from blood. Documented subset: CD45RA+ positively selected. This rearrangement joins TRBV6-1 to TRBJ2-3; no firm D call. The clonotype was recovered from a man younger than 30 in good health. Written as DNA, the CDR3 is TGTGCCAGCACCGGCCTGAGGACCACAGATACGCAGTATTTT. This codes for CASTGLRTTDTQYF.